A single sample gave rise to the 11 T cell receptor beta chains below, sequenced in a study of post-analysis software for immune sequencing data. Findings and limits, study-wide: Controls had lower frequencies than patients of about 5 TRBV segments, which included TRBV5-6, TRBV5-1 and TRBV20-1.

Their antigens remain unidentified. TCR beta cDNA libraries included unique molecular identifiers. Each CDR3 protein gets one entry after TCRdb re-called the PCR reads with MiXCR. In the table there are under 900,000 distinct CDR3 sequences, under 70% of which are singletons. Sequencing input: blood. These receptors came from a girl aged 5-17 years with multiple sclerosis.

This clonotype was seen more than once but under ten times. V usage is TRBV9 and J usage is TRBJ2-1; perhaps TRBD2 as D (5 bases). The end of the DNA aligns better with TRBJ2-7, so the J call may be wrong. The CDR3 is made up of 15 amino acids. Germline V gives CDR1 SGDLS, CDR2 YYNGEE. CDR3 sequence: CASSVDGGSYNEQYF. The CDR3 nucleotides read TGTGCCAGCAGCGTAGATGGAGGTTCCTACAATGAGCAGTACTTC.

J is TRBJ2-7 and V is TRBV7-2; 12 nucleotides agree with TRBD1. J gave up 3 bases and V 5 bases, and 14 bases lay outside the gene matches. The germline V gene has CDR1 SGHTA and CDR2 FQGNSA. CDR3 length: 18 amino acids. The CDR3 is CASSHTGTGGSGRYEQYF. The CDR3 coding sequence is TGTGCCAGCAGCCATACCGGGACAGGGGGCTCCGGGCGCTACGAGCAGTACTTC.

Only a few counts were recorded for this clonotype. The CDR3 reads CSLGGVGSNYGYTF. The CDR3 DNA is TGCAGCCTTGGGGGCGTAGGATCTAACTATGGCTACACCTTC. The chain combines TRBV29-1 with TRBJ1-2; a weak D match, TRBD1 (6 bases). This CDR3 spans 14 amino acids. The germline CDR1 and CDR2 sequences are SQVTM and ANQGSEA. Deletions cut 8 bases from V and 0 bases from J, with 16 bases between.

The V and J genes are TRBV7-7 and TRBJ2-5; no firm D call. The V end was cut by 8 bases, the J end by 5 bases, with 15 bases between. Germline V gene sequence: CDR1 SSHAT, CDR2 FNYEAQ (reference sequence). The CDR3 has 13 amino acids. The CDR3 coding sequence is TGTGCCAGCGGTACCACCCCGGCGGAGACCCAGTACTTC. Translated, it gives CASGTTPAETQYF.

The chain couples TRBV29-1 to TRBJ2-2; 11 nucleotides agree with TRBD2. Germline CDR1 reads SQVTM; CDR2 reads ANQGSEA. CDR3 length: 16 residues. V was clipped by 4 bases and J by 1 base; unmatched bases: 5. The CDR3 is CSVASGLAENTGELFF. Here the CDR3 DNA reads TGCAGCGTTGCGTCGGGACTAGCGGAGAACACCGGGGAGCTGTTTTTT.

The chain combines TRBV12-3 or TRBV12-4 with TRBJ2-3; weak D call: TRBD1 (5 bases). Trimming removed 4 bases from V and 1 base from J, with 9 bases in between. The CDR3 extends over 14 amino acids. The chain's CDR3 is CASSSWGGTDTQYF. The CDR3 DNA follows: TGTGCCAGCAGTTCTTGGGGCGGCACAGATACGCAGTATTTT.

V and J are TRBV5-1 and TRBJ2-1; D is perhaps TRBD1 or TRBD2 (5 bases each). The CDR3 runs to 13 residues. V gave up 0 bases and J gave up 9 bases, with 10 bases separating them. Germline V gives CDR1 SGHRS, CDR2 YFSETQ. The DNA of the CDR3 is TGCGCCAGCAGCTTGGCCGGGGCAGTTGAGCAGTTCTTC. Its translation: CASSLAGAVEQFF.

This sequence joins TRBV29-1 and TRBJ2-4; tentatively, D is TRBD1 (5 bases). The length of the CDR3 is 13 residues. The V end was cut by 5 bases, the J end by 7 bases, with 15 bases between. Germline V gene data show CDR1 as SQVTM and CDR2 as ANQGSEA. Written as DNA, the CDR3 is TGCAGCGTTCAAAGTATGGCAGGGAACATTCAGTACTTC. Residues: CSVQSMAGNIQYF.

This clonotype was seen only a few times. V is TRBV7-9 and J is TRBJ1-5; D gene uncertain. Trimming left V 5 bases short and J 1 base short, with 9 bases between. Germline values: CDR1 SEHNR, CDR2 FQNEAQ (reference sequence). This CDR3 is built from 14 residues. CDR3 loop: CASSADMSNQPQHF. The CDR3, as DNA: TGTGCCAGCAGCGCCGACATGAGCAATCAGCCCCAGCATTTT.

This clonotype showed up just a few times. V is TRBV12-3 or TRBV12-4 and J is TRBJ1-2; maybe TRBD1 (5 bases). The CDR3 is made up of 11 amino acids. V was clipped by 4 bases and J by 10 bases, with 10 bases between them. In nucleotides, the CDR3 is TGTGCCAGCAGTTGGGGGGGAGACTACACCTTC. This encodes CASSWGGDYTF.

V is TRBV7-9 and J is TRBJ2-7; 7 positions match TRBD1. The CDR3 spans 14 residues. Germline V gene lookup returns CDR1 SEHNR and CDR2 FQNEAQ (reference sequence). V gave up 5 bases and J gave up 6 bases; unmatched junction bases: 10. The CDR3 region is CASSMTTGSGEQYF. CDR3 coding DNA: TGTGCCAGCAGCATGACGACAGGGTCGGGCGAGCAGTACTTC.